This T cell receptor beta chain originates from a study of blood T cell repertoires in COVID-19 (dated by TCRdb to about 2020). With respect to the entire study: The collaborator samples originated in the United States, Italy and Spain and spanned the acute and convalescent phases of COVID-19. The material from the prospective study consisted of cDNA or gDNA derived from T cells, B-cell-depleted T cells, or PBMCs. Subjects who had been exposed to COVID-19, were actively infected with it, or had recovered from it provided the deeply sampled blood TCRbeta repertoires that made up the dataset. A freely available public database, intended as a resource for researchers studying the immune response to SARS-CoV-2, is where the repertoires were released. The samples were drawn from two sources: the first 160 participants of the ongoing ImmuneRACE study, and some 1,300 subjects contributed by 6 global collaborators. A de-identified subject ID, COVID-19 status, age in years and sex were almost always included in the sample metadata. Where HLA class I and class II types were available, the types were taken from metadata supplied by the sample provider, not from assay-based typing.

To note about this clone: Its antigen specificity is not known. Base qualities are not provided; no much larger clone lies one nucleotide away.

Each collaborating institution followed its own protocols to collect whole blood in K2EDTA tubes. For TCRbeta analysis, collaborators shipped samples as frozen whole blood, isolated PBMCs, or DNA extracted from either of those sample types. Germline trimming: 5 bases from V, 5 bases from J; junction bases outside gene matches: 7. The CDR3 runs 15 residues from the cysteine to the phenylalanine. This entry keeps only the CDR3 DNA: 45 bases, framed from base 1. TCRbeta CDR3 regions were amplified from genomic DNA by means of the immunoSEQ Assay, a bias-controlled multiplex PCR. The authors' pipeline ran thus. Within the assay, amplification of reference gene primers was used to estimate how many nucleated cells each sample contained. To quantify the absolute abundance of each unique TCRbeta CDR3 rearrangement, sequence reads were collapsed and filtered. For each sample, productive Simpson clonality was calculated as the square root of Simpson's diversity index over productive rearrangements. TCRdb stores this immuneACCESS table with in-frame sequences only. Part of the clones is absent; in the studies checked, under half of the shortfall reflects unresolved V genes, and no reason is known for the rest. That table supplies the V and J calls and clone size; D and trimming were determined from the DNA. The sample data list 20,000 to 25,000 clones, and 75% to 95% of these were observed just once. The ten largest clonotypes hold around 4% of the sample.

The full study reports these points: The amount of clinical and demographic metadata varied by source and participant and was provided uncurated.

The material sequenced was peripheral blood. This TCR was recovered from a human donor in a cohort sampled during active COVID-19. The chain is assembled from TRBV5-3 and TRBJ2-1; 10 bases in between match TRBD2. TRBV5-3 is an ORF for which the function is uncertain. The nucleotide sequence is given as TGTGCCAGAAGGGCTAGCGGGAGAGTACACAATGAGCAGTTCTTC. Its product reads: CARRASGRVHNEQFF.